This TCR beta chain was sequenced for a study of graft-versus-host responses after intestinal transplantation. This clone was detected once. The CDR3 spans 15 residues. CDR1 is LGHNA, CDR2 YNFKEQ, per germline. V lost 6 bases and J 7 bases, leaving 18 bases between the germline ends. Points from the study as a whole: High graft-versus-host to host-versus-graft clonal ratios were found in allografts of patients who had graft-donor T cell macrochimerism.

Sequenced by immunoSEQ multiplex PCR; TCRdb stores in-frame clones only, minus some. Of 21,000 or so clones in the sample, 55% to 65% were seen once. This receptor was obtained from a human patient who received an intestinal transplant. The sequencing here drew on alloreactive CD4+ T cells from a mixed lymphocyte reaction culture, taken before intestinal transplant. Specified subset: CFSE-low proliferating T cells sorted from approximately six-day pre-transplant mixed lymphocyte reaction (GvH or HvG direction). This chain joins TRBV4-2 and TRBJ1-4; D remains ambiguous. CDR3 DNA: TGTGCCAGCAGAGCCCCCGAGACAATAAGTGAAAAACTGTTTTTT. It encodes CASRAPETISEKLFF.